This T cell receptor (beta chain) originates from a study of tumor and adjacent non-tumor tissue in lung cancer. Study at large: Histology: 12 adenocarcinoma, a couple of squamous cell carcinoma, 1 small cell lung cancer.

Overall study findings and caveats: Compared with tumor, normal lung showed significantly lower TCR diversity.

Three rounds of nested PCR, following a modified ARM-PCR protocol, produced the TCRbeta library. TCRdb re-called the multiplex PCR reads with MiXCR, one entry per CDR3 protein. Of tens of thousands of distinct CDR3 sequences in the sample, 60% to 75% are singletons; the top ten hold 28%. V lost 1 base to trimming and J lost 2 bases, with 9 bases between them. There are 14 residues in the CDR3. Germline loops: CDR1 SGHAT, CDR2 FQNNGV. This clonotype was recorded once. Its antigen is currently unknown. A much larger clone lies a single base off, so this may be a read error. The CDR3 end shows no conserved phenylalanine or tryptophan, and so a read error is likely. RNA was extracted from bulk tissue without any cell sorting.

Sequenced input: lung tumor tissue. The chain carries TRBV11-2 and TRBJ2-7; D gene uncertain. The clonotype originates from a man between 60 and 75 years old with non-small cell lung cancer. CDR3 DNA: TGTGCCAGCAGCTTAGTGATTAGTACCTACGAGCAGTACCTC. This gives the protein CASSLVISTYEQYL.